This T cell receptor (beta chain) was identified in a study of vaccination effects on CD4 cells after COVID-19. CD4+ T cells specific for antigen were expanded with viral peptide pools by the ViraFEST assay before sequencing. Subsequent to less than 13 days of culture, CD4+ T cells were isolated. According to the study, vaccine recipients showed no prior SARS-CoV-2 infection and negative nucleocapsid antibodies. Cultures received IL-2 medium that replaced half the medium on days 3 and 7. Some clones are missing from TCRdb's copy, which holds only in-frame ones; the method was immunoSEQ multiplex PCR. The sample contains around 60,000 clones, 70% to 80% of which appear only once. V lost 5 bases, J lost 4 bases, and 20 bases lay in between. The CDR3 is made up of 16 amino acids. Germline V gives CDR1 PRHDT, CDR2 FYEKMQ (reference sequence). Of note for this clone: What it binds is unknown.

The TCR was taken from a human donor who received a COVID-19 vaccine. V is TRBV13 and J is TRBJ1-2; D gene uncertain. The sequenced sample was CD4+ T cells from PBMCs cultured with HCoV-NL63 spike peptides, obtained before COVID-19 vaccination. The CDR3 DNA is TGTGCCAGCAGCGGACCCAGTGGACCCGCTGGCTATGGCTACACCTTC. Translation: CASSGPSGPAGYGYTF.